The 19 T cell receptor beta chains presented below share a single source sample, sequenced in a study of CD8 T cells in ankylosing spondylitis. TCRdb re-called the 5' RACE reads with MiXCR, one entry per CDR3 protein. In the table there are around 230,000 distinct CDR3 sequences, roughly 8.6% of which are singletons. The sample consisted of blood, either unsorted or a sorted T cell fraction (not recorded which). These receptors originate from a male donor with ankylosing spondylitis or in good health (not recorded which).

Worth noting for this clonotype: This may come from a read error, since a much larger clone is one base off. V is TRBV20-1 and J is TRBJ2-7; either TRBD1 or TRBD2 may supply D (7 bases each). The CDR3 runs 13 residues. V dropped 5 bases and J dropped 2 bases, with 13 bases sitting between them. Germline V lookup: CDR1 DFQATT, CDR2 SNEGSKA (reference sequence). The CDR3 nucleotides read TGCAGTGCTTGGGGGGGACAGACCTACGAGCAGTACTTC. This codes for CSAWGGQTYEQYF.

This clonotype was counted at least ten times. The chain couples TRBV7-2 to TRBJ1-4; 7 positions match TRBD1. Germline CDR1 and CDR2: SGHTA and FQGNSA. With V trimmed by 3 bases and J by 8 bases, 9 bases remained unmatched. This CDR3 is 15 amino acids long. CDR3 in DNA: TGTGCCAGCAGCTTCTCGACAGGGACGAGAGAAAAACTGTTTTTT. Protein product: CASSFSTGTREKLFF.

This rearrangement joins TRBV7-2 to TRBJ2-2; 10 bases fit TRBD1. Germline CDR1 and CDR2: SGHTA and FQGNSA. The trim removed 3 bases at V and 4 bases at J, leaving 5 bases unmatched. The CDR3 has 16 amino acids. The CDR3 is CASSLTGGAGTGELFF. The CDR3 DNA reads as TGTGCCAGCAGCTTGACAGGGGGCGCCGGCACCGGGGAGCTGTTTTTT.

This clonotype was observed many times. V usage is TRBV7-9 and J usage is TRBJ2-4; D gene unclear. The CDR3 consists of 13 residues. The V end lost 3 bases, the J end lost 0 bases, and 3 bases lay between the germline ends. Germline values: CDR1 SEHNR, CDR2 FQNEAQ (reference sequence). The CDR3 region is CASSLLAKNIQYF. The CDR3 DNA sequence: TGTGCCAGCAGCTTGTTAGCCAAAAACATTCAGTACTTC. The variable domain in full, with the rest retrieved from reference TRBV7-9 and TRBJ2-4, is DTGVSQNPRHKITKRGQNVTFRCDPISEHNRLYWYRQTLGQGPEFLTYFQNEAQLEKSRLLSDRFSAERPKGSFSTLEIQRTEQGDSAMYLCASSLLAKNIQYFGAGTRLSVL.

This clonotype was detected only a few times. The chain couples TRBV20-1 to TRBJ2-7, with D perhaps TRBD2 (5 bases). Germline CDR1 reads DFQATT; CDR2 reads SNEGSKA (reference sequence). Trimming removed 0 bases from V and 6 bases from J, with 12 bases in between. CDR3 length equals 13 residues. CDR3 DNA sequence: TGCAGTGCTAGAGATCGGAGGCCTTTCGAGCAGTACTTC. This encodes CSARDRRPFEQYF.

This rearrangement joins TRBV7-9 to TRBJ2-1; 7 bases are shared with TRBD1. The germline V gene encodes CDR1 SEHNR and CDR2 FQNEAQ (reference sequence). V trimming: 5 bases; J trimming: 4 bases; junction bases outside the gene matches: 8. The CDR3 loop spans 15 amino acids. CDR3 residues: CASSPKDRSYNEQFF. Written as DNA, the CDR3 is TGTGCCAGCAGCCCCAAGGACAGGTCTTACAATGAGCAGTTCTTC.

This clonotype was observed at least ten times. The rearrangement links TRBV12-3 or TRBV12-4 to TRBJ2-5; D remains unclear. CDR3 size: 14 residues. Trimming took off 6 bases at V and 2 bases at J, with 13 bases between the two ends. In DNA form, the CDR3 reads TGTGCCAGCAGCCCGCTCAGCCAACAAGAGACCCAGTACTTC. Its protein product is CASSPLSQQETQYF.

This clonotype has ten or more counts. CDR3 sequence reads: CASSLILYTDTGELFF. Here the CDR3 DNA reads TGCGCCAGCAGCCTTATACTATACACCGACACCGGGGAGCTGTTTTTT. The V call is TRBV4-1, the J call TRBJ2-2; no reliable D call. The CDR3 runs to 16 residues. The V gene lost 4 bases and the J gene lost 3 bases, with 15 bases spanning the gap. Germline loops: CDR1 MGHRA, CDR2 YSYEKL.

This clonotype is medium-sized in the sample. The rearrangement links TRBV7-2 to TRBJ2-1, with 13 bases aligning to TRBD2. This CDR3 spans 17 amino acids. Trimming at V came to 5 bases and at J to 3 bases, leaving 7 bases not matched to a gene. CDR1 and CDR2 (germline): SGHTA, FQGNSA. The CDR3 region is CASSPRTSGSNYNEQFF. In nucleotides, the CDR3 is TGTGCCAGCAGCCCGCGGACTAGCGGGAGTAACTACAATGAGCAGTTCTTC.

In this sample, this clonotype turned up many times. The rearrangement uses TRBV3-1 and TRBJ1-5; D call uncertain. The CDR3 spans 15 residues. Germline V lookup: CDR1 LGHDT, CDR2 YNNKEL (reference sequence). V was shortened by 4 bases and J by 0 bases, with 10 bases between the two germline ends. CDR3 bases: TGTGCCAGCAGCCTCACGCCTAATAGCAATCAGCCCCAGCATTTT. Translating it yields CASSLTPNSNQPQHF.

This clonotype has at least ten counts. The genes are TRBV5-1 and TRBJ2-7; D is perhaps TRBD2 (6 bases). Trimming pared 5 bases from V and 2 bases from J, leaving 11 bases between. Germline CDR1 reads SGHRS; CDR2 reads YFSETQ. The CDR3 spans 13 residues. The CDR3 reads CASRSLATYEQYF. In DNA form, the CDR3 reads TGCGCCAGCAGGTCACTAGCAACCTACGAGCAGTACTTC.

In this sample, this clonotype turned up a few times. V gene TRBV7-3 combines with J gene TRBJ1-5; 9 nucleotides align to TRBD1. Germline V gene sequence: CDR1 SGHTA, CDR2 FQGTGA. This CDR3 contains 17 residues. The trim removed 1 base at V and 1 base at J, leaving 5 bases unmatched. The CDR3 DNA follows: TGTGCCAGCAGCTTAAAGGACAGGGGAAAAAGCAATCAGCCCCAGCATTTT. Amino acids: CASSLKDRGKSNQPQHF.

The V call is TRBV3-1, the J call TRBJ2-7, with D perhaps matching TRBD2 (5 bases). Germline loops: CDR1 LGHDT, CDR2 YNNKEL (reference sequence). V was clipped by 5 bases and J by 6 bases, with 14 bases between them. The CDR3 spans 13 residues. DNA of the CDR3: TGTGCCAGCAGCTTCCACGAGGGCGGCGAGCAGTACTTC. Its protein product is CASSFHEGGEQYF.

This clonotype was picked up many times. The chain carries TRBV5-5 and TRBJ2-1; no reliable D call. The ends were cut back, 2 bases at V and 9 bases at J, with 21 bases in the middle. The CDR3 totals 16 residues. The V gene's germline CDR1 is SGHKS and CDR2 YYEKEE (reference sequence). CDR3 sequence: CASSLSGSPRVGEQFF. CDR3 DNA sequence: TGTGCCAGCAGCTTATCGGGCAGTCCCCGGGTTGGTGAGCAGTTCTTC.

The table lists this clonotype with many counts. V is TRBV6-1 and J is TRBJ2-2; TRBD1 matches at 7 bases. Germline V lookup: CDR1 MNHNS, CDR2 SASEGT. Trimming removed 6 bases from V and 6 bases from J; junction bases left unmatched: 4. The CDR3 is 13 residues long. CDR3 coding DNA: TGTGCCAGCAGCACAGGGGACCCCGGGGAGCTGTTTTTT. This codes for CASSTGDPGELFF.

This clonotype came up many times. The CDR3 region has the DNA TGTGCCAGCAGCAACCTAGACAGCTACACCGGGGAGCTGTTTTTT. It codes for CASSNLDSYTGELFF. The chain links TRBV7-2 to TRBJ2-2; TRBD1 might be the D (5 bases). V lost 5 bases and J lost 3, with 13 bases in between. The CDR3 length is 15 residues. Germline V lookup: CDR1 SGHTA, CDR2 FQGNSA. Looking up the rest from reference TRBV7-2 and TRBJ2-2 gives the full variable domain: GAGVSQSPSNKVTEKGKDVELRCDPISGHTALYWYRQSLGQGLEFLIYFQGNSAPDKSGLPSDRFSAERTGGSVSTLTIQRTQQEDSAVYLCASSNLDSYTGELFFGEGSRLTVL.

The CDR3 protein is CASSIRLAGVSTDTQYF. Here the CDR3 DNA reads TGTGCCAGCAGCATAAGATTAGCGGGAGTCAGCACAGATACGCAGTATTTT. The chain carries TRBV7-2 and TRBJ2-3, with 9 positions matching TRBD2. Germline V gene sequence: CDR1 SGHTA, CDR2 FQGNSA. Losses at the gene ends were 5 bases for V and 0 bases for J; bases not matched to a gene: 9. The CDR3 covers 17 residues. The full variable domain, its missing parts supplied by reference TRBV7-2 and TRBJ2-3, is GAGVSQSPSNKVTEKGKDVELRCDPISGHTALYWYRQSLGQGLEFLIYFQGNSAPDKSGLPSDRFSAERTGGSVSTLTIQRTQQEDSAVYLCASSIRLAGVSTDTQYFGPGTRLTVL.

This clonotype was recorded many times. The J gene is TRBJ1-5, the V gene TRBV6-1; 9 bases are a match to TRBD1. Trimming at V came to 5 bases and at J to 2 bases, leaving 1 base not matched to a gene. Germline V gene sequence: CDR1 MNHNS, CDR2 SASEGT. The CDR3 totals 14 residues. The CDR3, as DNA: TGTGCCAGCAGTCGGACAGGGGGCAATCAGCCCCAGCATTTT. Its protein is CASSRTGGNQPQHF.

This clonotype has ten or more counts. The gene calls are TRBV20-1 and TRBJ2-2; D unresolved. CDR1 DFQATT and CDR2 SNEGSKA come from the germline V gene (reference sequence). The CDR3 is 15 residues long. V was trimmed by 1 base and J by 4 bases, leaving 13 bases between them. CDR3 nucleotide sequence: TGCAGTGCTAGAGGAAGGGTGTCGGCCACCGGGGAGCTGTTTTTT. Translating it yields CSARGRVSATGELFF.